This entry lists 4 T cell receptor beta chains sequenced from one sample in a study of cytomegalovirus exposure and HLA in healthy donors. The PCR used 60 Vbeta and 13 Jbeta primers. Clones were sequenced by immunoSEQ multiplex PCR, and TCRdb holds only the in-frame ones, with some missing. The table has tens of thousands of clones, 85% to 90% seen once. Sequenced material: PBMCs. These receptor sequences come from a female donor in good health and CMV-seronegative.

On this clone: Other DNA sequences in this sample translate to the same CDR3. The chain is built from TRBV5-1 and TRBJ1-3; D remains ambiguous. V was trimmed by 0 bases and J by 3 bases, leaving 7 bases between them. Germline CDR1 reads SGHRS; CDR2 reads YFSETQ. The CDR3 covers 14 residues. CDR3 in DNA: TGCGCCAGCAGCTTGGGGACTGATGGAAACACCATATATTTT. It specifies CASSLGTDGNTIYF.

The chain couples TRBV6-1 to TRBJ2-5; weak D call: TRBD2 (5 bases). CDR1 is MNHNS and CDR2 is SASEGT in the germline V gene. The CDR3 covers 14 residues. V lost 4 bases and J 3 bases, leaving 12 bases between the germline ends. CDR3 amino acids: CASSAGGRKETQYF. The CDR3 nucleotides are TGTGCCAGCAGTGCTGGAGGACGGAAAGAGACCCAGTACTTC.

The rearrangement links TRBV29-1 to TRBJ2-3, with a possible D match to TRBD2 (6 bases). Trimming pared 1 base from V and 15 bases from J, leaving 14 bases between. The CDR3 contains 11 residues. Germline V gene data show CDR1 as SQVTM and CDR2 as ANQGSEA. The CDR3: CSVEGGTQSYF. CDR3 DNA: TGCAGCGTTGAAGGCGGGACCCAAAGTTATTTT.

V usage is TRBV7-3 and J usage is TRBJ2-6; 7 nucleotides match TRBD1. The CDR3 totals 19 residues. J gave up 0 bases and V 0 bases, and 8 bases lay outside the gene matches. Looked up from germline, CDR1 is SGHTA and CDR2 is FQGTGA. CDR3 DNA sequence: TGTGCCAGCAGCTTAACGGCAGGACAGGTCCACTCTGGGGCCAACGTCCTGACTTTC. It encodes CASSLTAGQVHSGANVLTF.